This TCR beta chain was captured in a study of Ad26.COV2.S vaccination and SARS-CoV-2 variants. Study context: In the study, Ad26.COV2.S was injected intramuscularly once, or twice 56 days apart.

General study results and limits: Total responses of T cells may have been underestimated by the analyses of TCR breadth and depth.

As to this clone: Its antigen is still unknown.

CDR1 and CDR2 (germline): SGHVS, FQNEAQ. This CDR3 has 17 amino acids. Trimming removed 7 bases from V and 1 base from J; junction bases left unmatched: 12. Data came from immunoSEQ multiplex PCR; TCRdb stores just in-frame clones and leaves some out. The sample includes about 440,000 clones, 90% seen only once; the top ten take approximately 4.3%. Treatment: around 19 received Ad26.COV2.S at low or high dose, single or two shots; 5 received placebo; per-sample allocation not given. Sampling occurred on day 63 after the first vaccine or placebo injection. Based in Boston, the donor was an adult of 18-55 years.

Sequences were derived from peripheral blood, sampled in a trial of Ad26.COV2.S vaccine versus placebo. The chain joins TRBV7-8 to TRBJ2-2, with 7 bases identical to TRBD2. The clonotype originates from a person aged 18-65 years who received the Ad26.COV2.S COVID-19 vaccine or a placebo. In DNA, the CDR3 is TGTGCCAGCATGGAAAGGGTAACTAGCGTGAACACCGGGGAGCTGTTTTTT. It codes for CASMERVTSVNTGELFF.